One and the same sample provided the 17 T cell receptor beta chains below, sequenced in a study of blood T cell repertoires in COVID-19. TCRdb's table, derived via immunoSEQ multiplex PCR, lists solely in-frame clones and lacks some. The sample yields 250,000 to 300,000 clones, approximately 81% seen once. Sample: peripheral blood. Receptor source: an older woman with active or convalescent COVID-19.

The V call is TRBV19, the J call TRBJ1-5, with 7 bases identical to TRBD1. CDR1 LNHDA and CDR2 SQIVND come from the germline V gene (reference sequence). The CDR3 loop spans 13 amino acids. V was clipped by 10 bases and J by 0 bases; unmatched bases: 3. The CDR3 nucleotides are TGTGCCACCAGGGGGTTTAGCAATCAGCCCCAGCATTTT. It specifies CATRGFSNQPQHF.

The chain employs TRBV5-1 and TRBJ1-1, with D perhaps TRBD1 (5 bases). Between the trimmed V and J ends, which lost 3 bases and 0 bases, there was a span of 9 bases. The CDR3 sequence is 14 residues long. Germline lookup yields CDR1 SGHRS and CDR2 YFSETQ. CDR3 residues: CASSSDSMNTEAFF. The CDR3, as DNA: TGCGCCAGCAGCTCTGACAGCATGAACACTGAAGCTTTCTTT.

The chain is built from TRBV6-5 and TRBJ2-7, with 9 positions matching TRBD1. The V gene's germline CDR1 is MNHEY and CDR2 SVGAGI. V shed 6 bases, J shed 2 bases, and the junction held 5 bases outside the gene matches. The CDR3 is made up of 14 amino acids. This CDR3 is CASRTGQGTYEQYF. CDR3 nucleotide sequence: TGTGCCAGCAGGACCGGACAGGGGACCTACGAGCAGTACTTC.

The rearrangement links TRBV25-1 to TRBJ1-2; TRBD1 agrees at 8 bases. Germline CDR1 MGHDK, CDR2 SYGVNS. V dropped 8 bases and J dropped 6; count of bases not matched to a gene: 8. This CDR3 is 13 amino acids long. In DNA form, the CDR3 reads TGTGCCAGCCTTGACAGGGGCTCGAATGGCTACACCTTC. Amino acid sequence: CASLDRGSNGYTF.

This clone was seen just once. The chain joins TRBV7-3 to TRBJ2-7; D perhaps matches TRBD2 (6 bases). Germline V lookup: CDR1 SGHTA, CDR2 FQGTGA. The CDR3 runs 14 residues. The germline V and J ends were trimmed by 2 bases and 6 bases, with 14 bases remaining between them. The CDR3 region has the DNA TGTGCCAGCAGCTTATTAGGCCTAGCGTCCGAGCAGTACTTC. It specifies CASSLLGLASEQYF. Supplemented by reference TRBV7-3 and TRBJ2-7, the full variable domain reads GAGVSQTPSNKVTEKGKYVELRCDPISGHTALYWYRQSLGQGPEFLIYFQGTGAADDSGLPNDRFFAVRPEGSVSTLKIQRTERGDSAVYLCASSLLGLASEQYFGPGTRLTVT.

This rearrangement joins TRBV19 to TRBJ1-6; 9 nucleotides align to TRBD1. The CDR3 loop spans 14 amino acids. V lost 7 bases, J lost 12 bases, and 10 bases stayed unmatched. Germline CDR1 reads LNHDA; CDR2 reads SQIVND (reference sequence). For the CDR3, the DNA is TGTGCCAGTACACGGACAGGGGAGTTAGAACCCCTCCACTTT. It is translated as CASTRTGELEPLHF.

The chain is built from TRBV21-1 and TRBJ1-1; the D call of TRBD1 is as the table states it, not checked on the DNA. TRBV21-1 is a listed pseudogene. This CDR3 has 15 residues. CDR3 nucleotide sequence: TGTGCCAGCAGCAAATCACAGGGCGGGAACACTGAAGCTTTCTTT. The encoded protein is CASSKSQGGNTEAFF.

This clone occurred a few times. V is TRBV18 and J is TRBJ1-1; D gene uncertain. CDR1 KGHSH and CDR2 LQKENI come from the germline V gene. CDR3 length equals 14 residues. Trimming pared 2 bases from V and 1 base from J, leaving 8 bases between. In DNA, the CDR3 is TGTGCCAGCTCACCAAACTTAGAGAACACTGAAGCTTTCTTT. Translated: CASSPNLENTEAFF.

The genes are TRBV5-5 and TRBJ2-5; D is perhaps TRBD1 (5 bases). Trimming removed 1 base at V and 1 base at J, with 8 bases between. Germline CDR1 is SGHKS and CDR2 is YYEKEE (reference sequence). CDR3 length: 14 amino acids. As DNA, the CDR3 is TGTGCCAGCAGCTTGCGGCAGGGCCAAGAGACCCAGTACTTC. As protein: CASSLRQGQETQYF. The variable domain in full, with the rest retrieved from reference TRBV5-5 and TRBJ2-5, is DAGVTQSPTHLIKTRGQQVTLRCSPISGHKSVSWYQQVLGQGPQFIFQYYEKEERGRGNFPDRFSARQFPNYSSELNVNALLLGDSALYLCASSLRQGQETQYFGPGTRLLVL.

The chain links TRBV30 to TRBJ2-5; 15 nucleotides agree with TRBD2. The CDR3 sequence is 17 residues long. In germline, CDR1 is GTSNPN, CDR2 SVGIG (reference sequence). J lost 4 bases, V lost 2 bases, and 8 bases had no gene match. This CDR3 reads CAWSLGLAGGEGETQYF. CDR3 DNA: TGTGCCTGGAGTCTTGGACTAGCGGGGGGGGAAGGAGAGACCCAGTACTTC.

The chain uses TRBV5-1 and TRBJ1-1; the match to TRBD1 covers 7 bases. V lost 3 bases, J lost 4 bases, and 9 bases stayed unmatched. This CDR3 is built from 15 residues. Per the germline V gene, CDR1 is SGHRS and CDR2 is YFSETQ. The CDR3 region has the DNA TGCGCCAGCAGCTCTACAGGGGAAGTGATCACTGAAGCTTTCTTT. The encoded protein is CASSSTGEVITEAFF.

The chain has TRBV4-3 and TRBJ2-7; 8 nucleotides match TRBD1. V trimming: 0 bases; J trimming: 4 bases; junction bases outside the gene matches: 8. The CDR3 extends over 16 amino acids. Germline CDR1 reads LGHNA; CDR2 reads YSLEER. CDR3 nucleotide sequence: TGCGCCAGCAGCCAAGATCCCCGACAGGGGACGTACGAGCAGTACTTC. This translates into CASSQDPRQGTYEQYF.

This clone appeared a single time. The J gene is TRBJ2-6, the V gene TRBV6-2 or TRBV6-3; TRBD2 agrees at 7 bases. This CDR3 region has 16 residues. In germline, CDR1 is MNHEY, CDR2 SVGEGT. V lost 0 bases to trimming and J lost 2 bases; unmatched junction nucleotides: 1. CDR3: CASSYSGRAGANVLTF. CDR3 nucleotide sequence: TGTGCCAGCAGTTACTCTGGGAGGGCTGGGGCCAACGTCCTGACTTTC.

The CDR3 loop is CASSFRPTGGNSPLHF. CDR3 nucleotides: TGTGCCAGCAGTTTTCGCCCGACAGGGGGAAATTCACCCCTCCACTTT. This chain links TRBV27 with TRBJ1-6, with TRBD1 matching 9 bases. CDR1 MNHEY and CDR2 SMNVEV come from the germline V gene (reference sequence). V trimming: 3 bases; J trimming: 7 bases; junction bases outside the gene matches: 7. The CDR3 contains 16 residues.

The chain recombines TRBV7-2 with TRBJ1-1, with D maybe TRBD1 (6 bases). This CDR3 is 13 amino acids long. Trimming took 1 base from V and 5 from J, leaving 8 bases between them. CDR1 is SGHTA, CDR2 FQGNSA, per germline. The CDR3 region is CASSLGTGTEAFF. In nucleotides, the CDR3 is TGTGCCAGCAGCTTAGGAACAGGGACTGAAGCTTTCTTT. Full variable domain (rest looked up from reference TRBV7-2 and TRBJ1-1): GAGVSQSPSNKVTEKGKDVELRCDPISGHTALYWYRQSLGQGLEFLIYFQGNSAPDKSGLPSDRFSAERTGGSVSTLTIQRTQQEDSAVYLCASSLGTGTEAFFGQGTRLTVV.

The chain employs TRBV5-1 and TRBJ2-7, with 12 positions matching TRBD1. V was pared by 3 bases and J by 7 bases, with 14 bases of the junction left unmatched. The CDR3 length is 17 residues. Germline-derived CDR1 and CDR2 are SGHRS and YFSETQ. The CDR3 loop is CASSSTGTGGGMREQYF. The DNA of the CDR3 is TGCGCCAGCAGCTCTACCGGGACAGGGGGCGGAATGCGGGAGCAGTACTTC.

The chain recombines TRBV6-5 with TRBJ1-2; 10 bases line up with TRBD1. J was trimmed by 5 bases and V by 8 bases; bases with no gene match: 8. CDR3 length: 14 amino acids. The germline V gene has CDR1 MNHEY and CDR2 SVGAGI. CDR3 loop: CASLSRTGGYGYTF. The CDR3 DNA is TGTGCCAGCCTATCCCGGACAGGGGGGTATGGCTACACCTTC.